These T cell receptor beta chains were read from a single sample in a study of blood T cell repertoires in COVID-19. TCRdb's table, derived via immunoSEQ multiplex PCR, lists solely in-frame clones and lacks some. This table has 150,000 to 200,000 clones, over 80% appearing once. Sample: peripheral blood. The receptors were sampled from a woman aged 45-60 years with acute or convalescent COVID-19. CDR3s include the opening cysteine and the closing phenylalanine or tryptophan. Fields, in order: D gene, V gene, clone size, J gene, CDR3 DNA, CDR3 protein. The D gene is left open where the match is weak. Clone size is stated in some rows and not others, as once, few, many or a class when expanded.

NA	TRBV5-1	NA	TRBJ1-1	TGCGCCAGCAGCTTTGTATCAGAAGTGAACACTGAAGCTTTCTTT	CASSFVSEVNTEAFF
TRBD1	TRBV7-2	NA	TRBJ1-2	TGTGCCAGCAGCTCGACCTCGGACAGGGCCTATGGCTACACCTTC	CASSSTSDRAYGYTF
NA	TRBV5-1	once	TRBJ1-1	TGCGCCAGCACCGCGGGGGGGAACACTGAAGCTTTCTTT	CASTAGGNTEAFF
TRBD2	TRBV6-5	NA	TRBJ2-4	TGTGCCAGCAGTCAACTAGCGGGAGATACTGAGTACTTC	CASSQLAGDTEYF
NA	TRBV10-3	NA	TRBJ2-2	TGTGCCAGTGGGGGCGTCACCGGGGAGCTGTTTTTT	CASGGVTGELFF
NA	TRBV6-1	NA	TRBJ1-6	TGTGCCAGCAGTGAAGGGGAGAATTCACCCCTCCACTTT	CASSEGENSPLHF
TRBD1	TRBV18	NA	TRBJ1-3	TGTGCCAGCTCATCCGGACAGGCTATCTCTGGAAACACCATATATTTT	CASSSGQAISGNTIYF
NA	TRBV19	NA	TRBJ1-2	TGTGCCAGTGGAAACCTGGGGGGGGCAGGGGTTCTTGGCTACACCTTC	CASGNLGGAGVLGYTF
TRBD1	TRBV3-1/TRBV3-2	NA	TRBJ2-1	TGTGCCAGCAATCGACAGGGGGGCTACAATGAGCAGTTCTTC	CASNRQGGYNEQFF
TRBD2	TRBV4-3	NA	TRBJ2-5	TGCGCCAGCAGCCCGGGACTAGCGGGACCGCAAGAGACCCAGTACTTC	CASSPGLAGPQETQYF
TRBD1	TRBV6-5	NA	TRBJ1-6	TGTGCCAGCAGTTACTCGGGACAGGGGGCGAATTCACCCCTCCACTTT	CASSYSGQGANSPLHF
NA	TRBV10-2	NA	TRBJ1-2	TGCGCCAGCAGTGAAGGGACTTGGGATGGCTACACCTTC	CASSEGTWDGYTF
NA	TRBV5-1	NA	TRBJ2-3	TGCGCCAGCAGCTTTCCCGGGAGACGCCAATACGGCACAGATACGCAGTATTTT	CASSFPGRRQYGTDTQYF
NA	TRBV7-9	NA	TRBJ1-2	TGTGCCAGCAGCATAGGGTCTAAAGACTATGGCTACACCTTC	CASSIGSKDYGYTF
NA	TRBV7-3	few	TRBJ2-2	TGTGCCAGCAGCTTAAAGAGCGGACGGACCGGGGAGCTGTTTTTT	CASSLKSGRTGELFF
TRBD1	TRBV18	NA	TRBJ1-1	TGTGCCAGCTCAGGGACAGGGGGACCTCCCACTGAAGCTTTCTTT	CASSGTGGPPTEAFF
TRBD1	TRBV6-5	once	TRBJ1-5	TGTGCCAGCAGTCAACAGGGGGTGGGTCAGCCCCAGCATTTT	CASSQQGVGQPQHF
TRBD1	TRBV3-1/TRBV3-2	NA	TRBJ1-1	TGTGCCAGCAGCCAAGTCGCCGGGACAGGGTCTGAAGCTTTCTTT	CASSQVAGTGSEAFF
TRBD1	TRBV19	NA	TRBJ1-2	TGTGCCAGTAGGCGAGACAGGGTCTATGGCTACACCTTC	CASRRDRVYGYTF
TRBD1	TRBV6-5	NA	TRBJ2-5	TGTGCCAGCAGTTTGAGCCGGACAGGGACTACCCAGTACTTC	CASSLSRTGTTQYF
NA	TRBV5-1	NA	TRBJ1-2	TGCGCCAGCAGCTTGGGACAGTCATACTATGGCTACACCTTC	CASSLGQSYYGYTF
NA	TRBV6-5	NA	TRBJ1-5	TGTGCCAGCAGTTACGACAGATTCAATCAGCCCCAGCATTTT	CASSYDRFNQPQHF
NA	TRBV3-1/TRBV3-2	NA	TRBJ1-4	TGTGCCAGCAGCCAAGATCCCGGCACTAAAAATGAAAAACTGTTTTTT	CASSQDPGTKNEKLFF
NA	TRBV7-9	NA	TRBJ1-1	TGTGCCAGCAGCTTAGTGGCGGGGAACACTGAAGCTTTCTTT	CASSLVAGNTEAFF
NA	TRBV29-1	once	TRBJ1-4	TGCAGCGCCCACCAGGGTGAAAAACTGTTTTTT	CSAHQGEKLFF
NA	TRBV19	few	TRBJ2-2	TGTGCCAGTAGACCGGGGGTCCTAACCGGGGAGCTGTTTTTT	CASRPGVLTGELFF
TRBD1	TRBV29-1	NA	TRBJ2-7	TGCAGCGTTGAAAGGGCAGGGGGCATCTACGAGCAGTACTTC	CSVERAGGIYEQYF
NA	TRBV19	NA	TRBJ1-1	TGTGCCAGTAGTTTGACAGGTCGGAACACTGAAGCTTTCTTT	CASSLTGRNTEAFF
NA	TRBV5-6	NA	TRBJ2-2	TGTGCCAGCAGCCCCCGGGACACCTCTACCGGGGAGCTGTTTTTT	CASSPRDTSTGELFF
TRBD1	TRBV7-2	few	TRBJ1-2	TGTGCCAGCAGCTCTAGGACAGGGGACTATGGCTACACCTTC	CASSSRTGDYGYTF
TRBD1	TRBV20-1	NA	TRBJ1-1	TGCAGTGCCGATTACAGGGGGCGAGCTTTCTTT	CSADYRGRAFF
TRBD2	TRBV6-5	NA	TRBJ2-7	TGTGCCAGCAGTTATACTAGCGGGGTCCCCTACGAGCAGTACTTC	CASSYTSGVPYEQYF
TRBD1	TRBV6-5	NA	TRBJ1-2	TGTGCCAGCAGGGCCGACAGGGCCTATGGCTACACCTTC	CASRADRAYGYTF
NA	TRBV24-1	NA	TRBJ1-5	TGTGCCACCAGTGAGGGGACAAGAAGGGATCAGCCCCAGCATTTT	CATSEGTRRDQPQHF
NA	TRBV27	NA	TRBJ2-5	TGTGCCAGCAGTTTATCGAGACAAAGGCAAGAGACCCAGTACTTC	CASSLSRQRQETQYF
NA	TRBV27	NA	TRBJ1-1	TGTGCCAGCAGTTTAAAACAGGGCTGGCCTGAAGCTTTCTTT	CASSLKQGWPEAFF
NA	TRBV2	NA	TRBJ1-1	TGTGCCAGCAGTCTGACCACGGGGAACACTGAAGCTTTCTTT	CASSLTTGNTEAFF
NA	TRBV3-1/TRBV3-2	NA	TRBJ2-3	TGTGCCAGCAGCCAAGATCTGTCCACAGATACGCAGTATTTT	CASSQDLSTDTQYF
NA	TRBV6-5	NA	TRBJ2-3	TGTGCCAGCAGTTATTCTAGCACAGATACGCAGTATTTT	CASSYSSTDTQYF
TRBD2	TRBV3-1/TRBV3-2	once	TRBJ2-1	TGTGCCAGCAGCCAAGGGACGCCGGGACTAGCGGATTACAATGAGCAGTTCTTC	CASSQGTPGLADYNEQFF
NA	TRBV2	NA	TRBJ1-5	TGTGCCAGCAGTGAAGCAGGGAGCGGGGGGCAGCCCCAGCATTTT	CASSEAGSGGQPQHF
TRBD1	TRBV2	once	TRBJ2-5	TGTGCCAGCAGTCCCACAGGGGGAGAGACCCAGTACTTC	CASSPTGGETQYF
TRBD2	TRBV6-5	NA	TRBJ2-1	TGTGCCAGCAGTTACGGGACTAGCGGGAGTGCTGAGCAGTTCTTC	CASSYGTSGSAEQFF
TRBD2	TRBV18	NA	TRBJ2-1	TGTGCCAGCTCACCACAGAGCGGGGGGAACAATGAGCAGTTCTTC	CASSPQSGGNNEQFF
NA	TRBV4-3	NA	TRBJ1-1	TGCGCCAGCGGAAGAGCCAGGGAGGGGACTGAAGCTTTCTTT	CASGRAREGTEAFF
TRBD2	TRBV30	NA	TRBJ2-2	TGTGCCTGGACTAGCGGAACATCGACCGGGGAGCTGTTTTTT	CAWTSGTSTGELFF
TRBD1	TRBV5-4	NA	TRBJ2-6	TGTGCCAGCAGCAGGCGGGACAGGGGGCCTGGGGCCAACGTCCTGACTTTC	CASSRRDRGPGANVLTF
NA	TRBV4-3	NA	TRBJ2-7	TGCGCCAGCAGCCAAGACATCTCCTACGAGCAGTACTTC	CASSQDISYEQYF
NA	TRBV7-2	NA	TRBJ2-1	TGTGCCAGCAGCTTAAGCGTCTCCTACAATGAGCAGTTCTTC	CASSLSVSYNEQFF
NA	TRBV7-2	NA	TRBJ1-3	TGTGCCAGCAGCGAGTATTCTGGAAACACCATATATTTT	CASSEYSGNTIYF
TRBD1	TRBV30	NA	TRBJ1-1	TGTGCCTGGAGCAGGGGACCAGGGGGCACTGAAGCTTTCTTT	CAWSRGPGGTEAFF
TRBD1	TRBV12-3/TRBV12-4	NA	TRBJ2-2	TGTGCCAGCAGCAGACAGGGGAGAGGGGAGCTGTTTTTT	CASSRQGRGELFF